Following are 7 T cell receptor beta chains from one sample sequenced in a study of cytomegalovirus exposure and HLA in healthy donors. The PCR had 60 Vbeta and 13 Jbeta primers. The protocol was immunoSEQ multiplex PCR, while the TCRdb copy is restricted to in-frame clones and leaves out a portion. Here the sample spans about 92,000 clones, over 70% being singletons. The specimen was PBMCs. The receptors shown here come from a girl aged 2-15 years in good health and CMV-seropositive.

The chain combines TRBV15 with TRBJ2-7; D is possibly TRBD1 (6 bases). V was pared by 0 bases and J by 4 bases, with 10 bases between. Germline CDR1 is LNHNV and CDR2 is YYDKDF (reference sequence). CDR3 length: 14 amino acids. CDR3 in amino acids: CATSREAGAYEQYF. The CDR3 nucleotides are TGTGCCACCAGCAGAGAAGCAGGGGCTTACGAGCAGTACTTC.

The V call is TRBV28, the J call TRBJ1-2; no definite D call. Between the trimmed V and J ends, which lost 6 bases and 1 base, there was a span of 18 bases. Germline V lookup: CDR1 MDHEN, CDR2 SYDVKM. The CDR3 runs to 16 residues. The CDR3 coding sequence is TGTGCCAGCAGACTCGCGGGGAGCATCAATAACTATGGCTACACCTTC. Protein: CASRLAGSINNYGYTF.

This clone has a handful of counts. The chain uses TRBV7-8 and TRBJ1-4; D remains unclear. Germline-derived CDR1 and CDR2 are SGHVS and FQNEAQ. The V gene lost 1 base and the J gene lost 6 bases, with 9 bases spanning the gap. The CDR3 covers 14 residues. The CDR3 DNA follows: TGTGCCAGCAGCTTAGGCGGCGGTGATGAAAAACTGTTTTTT. It specifies CASSLGGGDEKLFF.

The chain combines TRBV28 with TRBJ2-6; tentative D call: TRBD2 (6 bases). From germline, CDR1 is MDHEN and CDR2 SYDVKM. Trimming left V 6 bases short and J 2 bases short, with 11 bases between. The CDR3 is 15 amino acids. The CDR3 spells CASSPPGAGANVLTF. CDR3 bases: TGTGCCAGCAGCCCCCCGGGGGCTGGGGCCAACGTCCTGACTTTC. Full variable domain (missing parts from reference TRBV28 and TRBJ2-6): DVKVTQSSRYLVKRTGEKVFLECVQDMDHENMFWYRQDPGLGLRLIYFSYDVKMKEKGDIPEGYSVSREKKERFSLILESASTNQTSMYLCASSPPGAGANVLTFGAGSRLTVL.

The rearrangement joins TRBV6-4 to TRBJ2-3, with TRBD2 as a possible D gene (5 bases). V was trimmed by 3 bases and J by 0 bases, leaving 7 bases between them. The V gene's germline CDR1 is MRHNA and CDR2 SNTAGT. The CDR3 consists of 14 residues. The CDR3: CASSEGGSTDTQYF. The DNA for the CDR3 is TGTGCCAGCAGTGAGGGCGGGAGCACAGATACGCAGTATTTT.

The chain has TRBV7-6 and TRBJ1-2; no definite D call. The CDR3 is made up of 13 amino acids. CDR1 and CDR2 from the germline V gene are SGHVS and FNYEAQ. The ends were cut back, 0 bases at V and 7 bases at J, with 9 bases in the middle. The CDR3 sequence is CASSLASGIGYTF. CDR3 sequence (DNA): TGTGCCAGCAGCTTAGCATCGGGGATTGGCTACACCTTC.

The genes are TRBV5-6 and TRBJ1-3; D may be TRBD1 (5 bases). The germline V gene has CDR1 SGHDT and CDR2 YYEEEE. This CDR3 comprises 15 residues. V was clipped by 6 bases and J by 4 bases, with 17 bases between them. The CDR3: CASTMGPGPGNTIYF. CDR3 nucleotides: TGTGCCAGCACCATGGGGCCAGGGCCCGGAAACACCATATATTTT.